This T cell receptor (beta chain) comes out of a study of shared clonotypes between healthy human individuals. Across the whole study: CD4 naive and memory got three plates each, CD8 naive two, CD8 memory one.

Study-level findings and limits: Non-shared clonotypes had lower generation probabilities than those shared by all four donors. Naive CD4 clonotypes overlapped across a few donors at approximately 5%.

For sorted subsets, about 0.2 ug DNA per replicate equaled roughly 30,000 T cell genomes. Some clones are missing from TCRdb's copy, which holds only in-frame ones; the method was immunoSEQ multiplex PCR. The sample lists just over 2,000,000 clones, 95% occurring once. To note about this clone: The target antigen is unknown. The identical CDR3 is also encoded by other nucleotide sequences in the sample.

The specimen sequenced was naive CD4+ T cells sorted from blood. Documented subset: CD45RA+ positively selected. This TCR was sampled from a man between 18 and 35 years old in good health.

The CDR3 DNA reads TGTGCCAGCTCTGGGACAGGAGGTAATTCACCCCTCCACTTT. It specifies CASSGTGGNSPLHF. The chain combines TRBV25-1 with TRBJ1-6; 8 positions match TRBD1. CDR1 and CDR2 (germline): MGHDK, SYGVNS. Trimming at V came to 8 bases and at J to 6 bases, leaving 6 bases not matched to a gene. The CDR3 is 14 amino acids.